A selection of T cell receptor beta chains follows, all from one sample in a study of beta chain features in type 1 diabetes. Profiled with immunoSEQ multiplex PCR; TCRdb holds only in-frame clones, not every one. The table has a few hundred thousand clones, around 16% seen once. The sample consisted of naive CD4+ T cells from blood. The origin of the receptors is a man aged 30-40 years with type 1 diabetes. CDR3s include the opening cysteine and the closing phenylalanine or tryptophan. Each record gives: J gene, clone size, CDR3 length, V gene, D gene, CDR3 DNA, CDR3 protein. D genes are given only for firm matches. Size is omitted from some rows. Given values are once, few, many or a class for expanded clones.

j_call: TRBJ2-7; clone_size: -; cdr3_length: 16; v_call: TRBV28; d_call: TRBD2; cdr3_nt: TGTGCCAGCAGCCTACTCGGGACTAGCGGGAGCTACGAGCAGTACTTC; cdr3_aa: CASSLLGTSGSYEQYF
j_call: TRBJ2-5; clone_size: -; cdr3_length: 16; v_call: TRBV6-6; d_call: TRBD2; cdr3_nt: TGTGCCAGCAGTTACCCGCCGACTAGCGGCGAGGAGACCCAGTACTTC; cdr3_aa: CASSYPPTSGEETQYF
j_call: TRBJ2-3; clone_size: -; cdr3_length: 14; v_call: TRBV11-3; d_call: -; cdr3_nt: TGTGCCAGCAGCCTGCGACTGAACCAAGATACGCAGTATTTT; cdr3_aa: CASSLRLNQDTQYF
j_call: TRBJ2-1; clone_size: -; cdr3_length: 17; v_call: TRBV7-2; d_call: TRBD2; cdr3_nt: TGTGCCAGCAGCCTCCCGACTAGCGGGAGGGCCTACAGTGAGCAGTTCTTC; cdr3_aa: CASSLPTSGRAYSEQFF
j_call: TRBJ1-2; clone_size: -; cdr3_length: 14; v_call: TRBV11-1; d_call: -; cdr3_nt: TGTGCCAGCAGCTTAGACAGGACAGCCTATGGCTACACCTTC; cdr3_aa: CASSLDRTAYGYTF
j_call: TRBJ2-7; clone_size: -; cdr3_length: 13; v_call: TRBV28; d_call: -; cdr3_nt: TGTGCCAGCAGGGCCAAGCGGGACAGGGAGCAGTACTTC; cdr3_aa: CASRAKRDREQYF
j_call: TRBJ2-3; clone_size: few; cdr3_length: 12; v_call: TRBV7-2; d_call: -; cdr3_nt: TGTGCCAGCAGCCCATTCACAGATACGCAGTATTTT; cdr3_aa: CASSPFTDTQYF
j_call: TRBJ1-5; clone_size: few; cdr3_length: 15; v_call: TRBV28; d_call: -; cdr3_nt: TGTGCCAGCAGTTTTCAGGGTTATAGCAATCAGCCCCAGCATTTT; cdr3_aa: CASSFQGYSNQPQHF
j_call: TRBJ1-1; clone_size: -; cdr3_length: 16; v_call: TRBV30; d_call: -; cdr3_nt: TGTGCCTGGTCGACAGGTGATACCCCCCGGAACACTGAAGCTTTCTTT; cdr3_aa: CAWSTGDTPRNTEAFF
j_call: TRBJ2-6; clone_size: few; cdr3_length: 14; v_call: TRBV5-6; d_call: -; cdr3_nt: TGTGCCAGCAGCGCCGCATCTGGGGCCAACGTCCTGACTTTC; cdr3_aa: CASSAASGANVLTF
j_call: TRBJ2-1; clone_size: -; cdr3_length: 12; v_call: TRBV2; d_call: TRBD2; cdr3_nt: TGTGCCGGCTCAACTAGCGGGAGGGATGGGTTCTTC; cdr3_aa: CAGSTSGRDGFF
j_call: TRBJ1-1; clone_size: few; cdr3_length: 13; v_call: TRBV14; d_call: -; cdr3_nt: TGTGCCAGCAGCCAAGTTGCCGTGACTGAAGCTTTCTTT; cdr3_aa: CASSQVAVTEAFF
j_call: TRBJ1-3; clone_size: few; cdr3_length: 12; v_call: TRBV29-1; d_call: -; cdr3_nt: TGCAGCGTTGCGGACTCTGGAAACACCATATATTTT; cdr3_aa: CSVADSGNTIYF
j_call: TRBJ2-7; clone_size: -; cdr3_length: 15; v_call: TRBV28; d_call: -; cdr3_nt: TGTGCCAGCAGCCTAGACATACTCGTCTCCTACGAGCAGTACTTC; cdr3_aa: CASSLDILVSYEQYF
j_call: TRBJ2-7; clone_size: -; cdr3_length: 14; v_call: TRBV5-1; d_call: TRBD2; cdr3_nt: TGCGCCAGCAGCTTGACGACTAGCGGGAGCGAGCAGTACTTC; cdr3_aa: CASSLTTSGSEQYF
j_call: TRBJ2-7; clone_size: -; cdr3_length: 14; v_call: TRBV5-4; d_call: TRBD1; cdr3_nt: TGTGCCAGCAGCGTCGGACAGGGGATGGGCGAGCAGTACTTC; cdr3_aa: CASSVGQGMGEQYF
j_call: TRBJ1-1; clone_size: -; cdr3_length: 13; v_call: TRBV29-1; d_call: TRBD1; cdr3_nt: TGCAGCGTGTCCCGGGACAGGGACACTGAAGCTTTCTTT; cdr3_aa: CSVSRDRDTEAFF
j_call: TRBJ2-5; clone_size: few; cdr3_length: 15; v_call: TRBV7-8; d_call: TRBD2; cdr3_nt: TGTGCCAGCAGCCCCCCGGGGAGCGGGACGGAGACCCAGTACTTC; cdr3_aa: CASSPPGSGTETQYF
j_call: TRBJ2-1; clone_size: -; cdr3_length: 14; v_call: TRBV30; d_call: TRBD1; cdr3_nt: TGTGCCTGGCAAGGACAGGACCACTACAATGAGCAGTTCTTC; cdr3_aa: CAWQGQDHYNEQFF
j_call: TRBJ2-5; clone_size: few; cdr3_length: 10; v_call: TRBV2; d_call: -; cdr3_nt: TGTGCCTCCCAAGAAGAGACCCAGTACTTC; cdr3_aa: CASQEETQYF